The sequence of this TCR beta chain was determined in a study of spatial heterogeneity in lung cancer. Study-wide background: Each time, sequencing found more beta-chain sequences than alpha-chain sequences.

Germline CDR1 MNHEY, CDR2 SMNVEV (reference sequence). The CDR3 has 12 residues. Germline trimming cut 6 bases from V and 9 bases from J; bases unmatched to any gene: 3. Whole-study results and caveats: Mutation counts in tumors were tracked by counts of expanded intratumoral alpha and beta TCRs. Alpha and beta chain coverage of tumor T cells was estimated at about 6.8% and 14%, respectively.

Each CDR3 protein gets one entry after TCRdb re-called the 5' RACE reads with MiXCR. Found here are approximately 21,000 distinct CDR3 sequences, more than 4.5% of them singletons; the top ten hold 9% to 10%. Time point: sample taken at primary tumor resection. In this sample, this clonotype turned up a few times. As yet, its antigen is unknown. V and J are TRBV27 and TRBJ2-1; 9 positions agree with TRBD1. Source: lung tumor tissue, taken at surgery. The source is a male donor with early-stage non-small cell lung cancer. The CDR3 coding sequence is TGTGCCAGCAGCTACAGGGGGCTTGAGCAGTTCTTC. As protein: CASSYRGLEQFF.